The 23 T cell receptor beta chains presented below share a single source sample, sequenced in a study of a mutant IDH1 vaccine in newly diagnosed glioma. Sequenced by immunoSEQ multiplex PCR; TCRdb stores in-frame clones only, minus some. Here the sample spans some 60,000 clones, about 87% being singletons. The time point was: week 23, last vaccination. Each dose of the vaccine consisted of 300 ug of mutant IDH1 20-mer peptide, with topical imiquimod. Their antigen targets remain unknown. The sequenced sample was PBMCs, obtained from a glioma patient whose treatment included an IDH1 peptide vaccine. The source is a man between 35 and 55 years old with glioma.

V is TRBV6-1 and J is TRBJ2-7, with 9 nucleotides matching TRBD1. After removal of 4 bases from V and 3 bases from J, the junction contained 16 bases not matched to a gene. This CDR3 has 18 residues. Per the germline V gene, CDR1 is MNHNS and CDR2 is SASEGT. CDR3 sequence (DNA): TGTGCCAGCAGTGCACACACAGGGGGCAATCGAAACCTCTACGAGCAGTACTTC. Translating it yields CASSAHTGGNRNLYEQYF.

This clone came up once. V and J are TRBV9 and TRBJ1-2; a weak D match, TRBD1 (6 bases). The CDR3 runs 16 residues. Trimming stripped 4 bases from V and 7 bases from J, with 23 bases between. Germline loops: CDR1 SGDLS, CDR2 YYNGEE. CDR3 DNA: TGTGCCAGCAGCCCCCTCACACCGGGACACGACTTTGGCTACACCTTC. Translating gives CASSPLTPGHDFGYTF.

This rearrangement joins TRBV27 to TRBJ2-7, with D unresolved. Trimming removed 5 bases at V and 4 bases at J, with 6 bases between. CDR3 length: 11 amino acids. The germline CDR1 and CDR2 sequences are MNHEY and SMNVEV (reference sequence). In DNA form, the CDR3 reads TGTGCCAGCAGTGGGTATTACGAGCAGTACTTC. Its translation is CASSGYYEQYF.

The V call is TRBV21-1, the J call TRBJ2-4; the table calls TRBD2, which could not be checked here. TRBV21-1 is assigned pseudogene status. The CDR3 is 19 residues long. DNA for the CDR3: TGTGCCAGCAGCCCCGGACTAGCGGGACCCCGGGGGGCCAAAAACATTCAGTACTTC. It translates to CASSPGLAGPRGAKNIQYF.

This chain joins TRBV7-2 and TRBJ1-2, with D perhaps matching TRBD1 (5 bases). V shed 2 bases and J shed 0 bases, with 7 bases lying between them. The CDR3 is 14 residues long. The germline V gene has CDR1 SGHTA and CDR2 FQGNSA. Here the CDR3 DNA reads TGTGCCAGCAGCTTATCAGGGTCTAACTATGGCTACACCTTC. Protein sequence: CASSLSGSNYGYTF.

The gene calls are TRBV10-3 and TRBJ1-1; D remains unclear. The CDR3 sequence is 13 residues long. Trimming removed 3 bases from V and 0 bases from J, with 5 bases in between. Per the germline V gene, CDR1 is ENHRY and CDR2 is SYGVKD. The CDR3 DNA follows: TGTGCCATCAGTGACGGAGTGAACACTGAAGCTTTCTTT. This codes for CAISDGVNTEAFF.

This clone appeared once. CDR3 nucleotides: TGTGCCAGCAGTTACGATCAGAATCAGCCCCAGCATTTT. Translating it yields CASSYDQNQPQHF. The chain uses TRBV6-5 and TRBJ1-5; no clear D. The germline gives CDR1 MNHEY, CDR2 SVGAGI. Between the trimmed V and J ends, which lost 2 bases and 4 bases, there was a span of 6 bases. The CDR3 loop spans 13 amino acids.

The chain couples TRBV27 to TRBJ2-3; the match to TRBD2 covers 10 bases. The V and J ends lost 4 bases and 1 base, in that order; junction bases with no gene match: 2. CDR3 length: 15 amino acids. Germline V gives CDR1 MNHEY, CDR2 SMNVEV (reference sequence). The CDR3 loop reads CASSSGTSGTDTQYF. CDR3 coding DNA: TGTGCCAGCAGTTCTGGGACTAGCGGCACAGATACGCAGTATTTT.

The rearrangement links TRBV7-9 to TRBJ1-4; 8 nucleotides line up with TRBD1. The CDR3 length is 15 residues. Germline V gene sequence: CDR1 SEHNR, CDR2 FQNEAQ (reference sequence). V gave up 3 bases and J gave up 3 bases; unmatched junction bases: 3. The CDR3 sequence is CASSFRQGSNEKLFF. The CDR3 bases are TGTGCCAGCAGCTTCCGACAGGGGTCTAATGAAAAACTGTTTTTT.

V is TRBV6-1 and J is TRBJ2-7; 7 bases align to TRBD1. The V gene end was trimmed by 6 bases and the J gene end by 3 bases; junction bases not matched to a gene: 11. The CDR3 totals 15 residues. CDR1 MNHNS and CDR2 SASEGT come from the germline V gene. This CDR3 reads CASSEGRRQGYEQYF. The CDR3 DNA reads TGTGCCAGCAGCGAGGGGCGGAGACAGGGCTACGAGCAGTACTTC.

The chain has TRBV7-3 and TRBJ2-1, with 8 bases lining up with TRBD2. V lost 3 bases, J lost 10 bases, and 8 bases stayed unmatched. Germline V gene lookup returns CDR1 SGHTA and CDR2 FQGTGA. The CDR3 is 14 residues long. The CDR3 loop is CASSFMGLAGEQFF. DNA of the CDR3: TGTGCCAGCAGCTTTATGGGGCTAGCGGGCGAGCAGTTCTTC.

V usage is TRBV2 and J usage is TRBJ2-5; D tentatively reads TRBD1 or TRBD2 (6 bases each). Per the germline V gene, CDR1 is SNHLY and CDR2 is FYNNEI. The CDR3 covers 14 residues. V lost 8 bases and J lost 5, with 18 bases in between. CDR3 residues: CASRIGGTGETQYF. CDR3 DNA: TGTGCCAGCCGTATAGGGGGGACCGGGGAGACCCAGTACTTC. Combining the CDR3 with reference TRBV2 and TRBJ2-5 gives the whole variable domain EPEVTQTPSHQVTQMGQEVILRCVPISNHLYFYWYRQILGQKVEFLVSFYNNEISEKSEIFDDQFSVERPDGSNFTLKIRSTKLEDSAMYFCASRIGGTGETQYFGPGTRLLVL.

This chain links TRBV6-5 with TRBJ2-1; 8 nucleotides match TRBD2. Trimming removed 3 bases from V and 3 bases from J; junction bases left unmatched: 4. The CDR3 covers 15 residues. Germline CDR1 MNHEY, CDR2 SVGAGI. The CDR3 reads CASSYSSGSYNEQFF. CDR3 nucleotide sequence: TGTGCCAGCAGTTATTCGAGCGGGAGCTACAATGAGCAGTTCTTC.

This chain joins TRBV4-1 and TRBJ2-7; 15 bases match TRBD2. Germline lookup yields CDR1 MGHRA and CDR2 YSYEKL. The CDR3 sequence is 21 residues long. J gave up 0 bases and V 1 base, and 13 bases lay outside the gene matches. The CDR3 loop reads CASSQVRFGTSGRPISYEQYF. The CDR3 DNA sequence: TGCGCCAGCAGCCAAGTTCGCTTCGGGACTAGCGGGAGGCCCATCTCCTACGAGCAGTACTTC.

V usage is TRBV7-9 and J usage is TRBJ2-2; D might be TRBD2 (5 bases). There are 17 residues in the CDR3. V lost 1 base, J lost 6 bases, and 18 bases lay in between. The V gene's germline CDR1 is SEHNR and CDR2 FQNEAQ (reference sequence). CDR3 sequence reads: CASSLDLTASLAGELFF. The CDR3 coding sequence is TGTGCCAGCAGCTTAGATCTTACGGCTAGCTTGGCCGGGGAGCTGTTTTTT.

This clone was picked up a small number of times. CDR3 region: CASSLGTGGQPQHF. The CDR3 DNA reads TGCGCCAGCAGCTTGGGGACAGGGGGTCAGCCCCAGCATTTT. This chain uses TRBV5-1 with TRBJ1-5, with TRBD1 identical over 10 bases. J gave up 6 bases and V 0 bases, and 0 bases lay outside the gene matches. The germline V gene encodes CDR1 SGHRS and CDR2 YFSETQ. CDR3 length: 14 residues.

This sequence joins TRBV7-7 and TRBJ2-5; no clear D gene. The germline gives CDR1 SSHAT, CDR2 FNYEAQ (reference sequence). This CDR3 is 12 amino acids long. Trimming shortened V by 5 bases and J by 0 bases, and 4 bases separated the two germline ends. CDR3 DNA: TGTGCCAGCAGCCCAGACCAAGAGACCCAGTACTTC. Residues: CASSPDQETQYF. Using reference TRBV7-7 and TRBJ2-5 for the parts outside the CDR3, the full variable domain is GAGVSQSPRYKVTKRGQDVTLRCDPISSHATLYWYQQALGQGPEFLTYFNYEAQPDKSGLPSDRFSAERPEGSISTLTIQRTEQRDSAMYRCASSPDQETQYFGPGTRLLVL.

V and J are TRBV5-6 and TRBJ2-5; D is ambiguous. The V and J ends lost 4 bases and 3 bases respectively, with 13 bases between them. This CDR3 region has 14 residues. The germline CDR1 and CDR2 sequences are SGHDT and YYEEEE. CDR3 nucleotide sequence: TGTGCCAGCAGCCCTGCCTGGTCCAAAGAGACCCAGTACTTC. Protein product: CASSPAWSKETQYF.

DNA of the CDR3: TGTGCCAGCAGTTCCCTGATTGGCGGAAACACCATATATTTT. Translation gives CASSSLIGGNTIYF. The chain has TRBV28 and TRBJ1-3; D call uncertain. The ends were cut back, 4 bases at V and 4 bases at J, with 11 bases in the middle. The CDR3 sequence is 14 residues long. Germline assignment: CDR1 MDHEN and CDR2 SYDVKM.

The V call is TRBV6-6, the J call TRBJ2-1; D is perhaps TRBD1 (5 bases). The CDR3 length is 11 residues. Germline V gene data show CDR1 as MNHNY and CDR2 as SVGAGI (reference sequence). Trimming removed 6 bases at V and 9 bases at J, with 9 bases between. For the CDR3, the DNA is TGTGCCAGCAGCCCCCAGGGTGAGCAGTTCTTC. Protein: CASSPQGEQFF.

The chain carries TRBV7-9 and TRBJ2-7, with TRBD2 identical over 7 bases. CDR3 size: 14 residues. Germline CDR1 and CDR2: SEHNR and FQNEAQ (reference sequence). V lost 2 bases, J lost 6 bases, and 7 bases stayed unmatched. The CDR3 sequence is CASSLRGGSGEQYF. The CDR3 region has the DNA TGTGCCAGCAGCTTAAGAGGCGGGAGCGGCGAGCAGTACTTC.

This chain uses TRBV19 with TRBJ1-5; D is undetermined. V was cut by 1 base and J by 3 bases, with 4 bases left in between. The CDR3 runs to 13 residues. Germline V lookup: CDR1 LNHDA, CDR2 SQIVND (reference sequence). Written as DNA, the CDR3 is TGTGCCAGTAGTATAGCTTTCAATCAGCCCCAGCATTTT. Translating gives CASSIAFNQPQHF.

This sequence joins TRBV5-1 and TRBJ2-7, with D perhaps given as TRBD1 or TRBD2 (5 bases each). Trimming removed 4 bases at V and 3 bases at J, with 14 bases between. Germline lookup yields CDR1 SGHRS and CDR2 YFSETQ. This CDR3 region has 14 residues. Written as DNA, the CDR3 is TGCGCCAGCAGCCTGGGGGACCGCGGCTACGAGCAGTACTTC. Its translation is CASSLGDRGYEQYF.